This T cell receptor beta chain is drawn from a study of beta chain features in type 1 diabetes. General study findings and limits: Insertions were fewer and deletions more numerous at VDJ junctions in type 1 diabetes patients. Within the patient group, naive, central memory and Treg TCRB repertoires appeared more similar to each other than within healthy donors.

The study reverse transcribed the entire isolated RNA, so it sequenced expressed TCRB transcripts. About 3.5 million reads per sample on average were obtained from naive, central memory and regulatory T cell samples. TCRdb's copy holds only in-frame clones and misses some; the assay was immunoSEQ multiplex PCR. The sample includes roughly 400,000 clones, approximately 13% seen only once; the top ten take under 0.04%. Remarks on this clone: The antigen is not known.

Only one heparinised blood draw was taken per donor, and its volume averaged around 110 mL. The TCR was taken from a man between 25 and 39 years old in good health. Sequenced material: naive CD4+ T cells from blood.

CDR3 nucleotides: TGTGCCAGCAGGGAGGGTAGCTCCTACGAGCAGTACTTC. It encodes CASREGSSYEQYF. The chain joins TRBV6-6 to TRBJ2-7, with D tentatively TRBD2 (6 bases). The CDR3 sequence is 13 residues long. Per the germline V gene, CDR1 is MNHNY and CDR2 is SVGAGI (reference sequence). With 6 bases removed from V and 0 bases from J, the gap between germline ends came to 9 bases.